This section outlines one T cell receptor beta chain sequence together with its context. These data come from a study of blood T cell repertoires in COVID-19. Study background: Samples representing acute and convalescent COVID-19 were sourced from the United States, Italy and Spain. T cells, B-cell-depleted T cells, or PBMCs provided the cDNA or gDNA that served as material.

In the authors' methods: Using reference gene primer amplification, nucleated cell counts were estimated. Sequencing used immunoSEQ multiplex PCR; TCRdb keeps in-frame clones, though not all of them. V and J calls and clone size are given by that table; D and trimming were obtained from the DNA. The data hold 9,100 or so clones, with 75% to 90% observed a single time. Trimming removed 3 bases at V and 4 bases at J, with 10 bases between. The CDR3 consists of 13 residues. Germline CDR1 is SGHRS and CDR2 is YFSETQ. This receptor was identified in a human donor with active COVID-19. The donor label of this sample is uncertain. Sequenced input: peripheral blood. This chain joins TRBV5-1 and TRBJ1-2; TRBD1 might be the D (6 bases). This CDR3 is CASSSAGAYGYTF. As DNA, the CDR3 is TGCGCCAGCAGCTCGGCAGGGGCCTATGGCTACACCTTC.